This passage covers 21 T cell receptor beta chains from one sample sequenced in a study of blood T cell repertoires in COVID-19. Repertoires were generated with immunoSEQ multiplex PCR, while TCRdb's copy carries only in-frame clones and drops some. The data show 150,000 or so clones, with more than 85% seen just once and under 2% held by the top ten. Material: peripheral blood. These receptors came from a woman aged 55-70 years with COVID-19, enrolled during active disease.

The chain combines TRBV6-4 with TRBJ2-2; 8 bases agree with TRBD1. The CDR3 is 17 amino acids. Trimming removed 7 bases from V and 5 bases from J; junction bases left unmatched: 15. The germline V gene has CDR1 MRHNA and CDR2 SNTAGT. The CDR3 protein is CASNRLGRTGITGELFF. The CDR3 region has the DNA TGTGCCAGCAACCGATTGGGGAGGACAGGGATAACCGGGGAGCTGTTTTTT.

This chain links TRBV7-9 with TRBJ2-7, with D possibly matching TRBD1 (6 bases). V lost 2 bases and J 6 bases, leaving 17 bases between the germline ends. CDR3 length equals 15 residues. Per germline, CDR1 SEHNR and CDR2 FQNEAQ (reference sequence). The CDR3 reads CASSLSGQRFSEQYF. Here the CDR3 DNA reads TGTGCCAGCAGCTTATCGGGACAAAGATTCTCCGAGCAGTACTTC. The full variable domain, completed using reference TRBV7-9 and TRBJ2-7, is DTGVSQNPRHKITKRGQNVTFRCDPISEHNRLYWYRQTLGQGPEFLTYFQNEAQLEKSRLLSDRFSAERPKGSFSTLEIQRTEQGDSAMYLCASSLSGQRFSEQYFGPGTRLTVT.

The chain is built from TRBV11-3 and TRBJ2-1, with TRBD2 identical over 9 bases. Trimming took 5 bases from V and 2 from J; bases not matched to a gene: 4. This CDR3 is 15 amino acids long. Germline lookup yields CDR1 SGHNT and CDR2 YENEEA. The CDR3: CASSARGGPYNEQFF. Written as DNA, the CDR3 is TGTGCCAGCAGCGCGCGGGGGGGCCCCTACAATGAGCAGTTCTTC.

The CDR3 DNA is TGTGCCAGCAGTTTACAGGGGCCTAATGAAAAACTGTTTTTT. Translation: CASSLQGPNEKLFF. This chain links TRBV28 with TRBJ1-4; a possible D gene is TRBD1 (6 bases). This CDR3 has 14 residues. Germline loops: CDR1 MDHEN, CDR2 SYDVKM. The V end was cut by 2 bases, the J end by 3 bases, with 7 bases between. Filled out from reference TRBV28 and TRBJ1-4, the complete variable domain reads DVKVTQSSRYLVKRTGEKVFLECVQDMDHENMFWYRQDPGLGLRLIYFSYDVKMKEKGDIPEGYSVSREKKERFSLILESASTNQTSMYLCASSLQGPNEKLFFGSGTQLSVL.

The sample holds one count of this clone. The gene calls are TRBV7-9 and TRBJ1-2; TRBD1 matches 9 bases. The CDR3 has 16 residues. Germline CDR1 reads SEHNR; CDR2 reads FQNEAQ (reference sequence). J lost 2 bases, V lost 4 bases, and 8 bases had no gene match. The CDR3 is CASSSDPGQGNYGYTF. For the CDR3, the DNA is TGTGCCAGCAGCTCCGACCCGGGACAGGGAAACTATGGCTACACCTTC.

This clone appeared once. The V and J genes are TRBV2 and TRBJ1-4; D possibly corresponds to TRBD1 (5 bases). Per the germline V gene, CDR1 is SNHLY and CDR2 is FYNNEI. The CDR3 spans 13 residues. V lost 7 bases, J lost 8 bases, and 14 bases lay in between. In nucleotides, the CDR3 is TGTGCCAGCATGGGGGGGGTCCGAGAAAAACTGTTTTTT. As protein: CASMGGVREKLFF.

The chain combines TRBV12-3 or TRBV12-4 with TRBJ2-2; the match to TRBD1 covers 8 bases. The CDR3 contains 13 residues. Unmatched junction bases numbered 3, after V lost 5 bases and J lost 7 bases. The CDR3 DNA sequence: TGTGCCAGCAGTCGGACAGGGATCGGGGAGCTGTTTTTT. Translation: CASSRTGIGELFF.

The chain links TRBV6-2 or TRBV6-3 to TRBJ1-1, with D perhaps matching TRBD1 (6 bases). The V and J ends lost 0 bases and 6 bases respectively, with 11 bases between them. CDR3 length: 14 amino acids. CDR1 is MNHEY, CDR2 SVGEGT, per germline. The CDR3 DNA sequence: TGTGCCAGCAGTTACTCGGGGGCCCGGCCTGAAGCTTTCTTT. It encodes CASSYSGARPEAFF.

The gene calls are TRBV6-5 and TRBJ1-2; no clear D gene. CDR1 MNHEY and CDR2 SVGAGI come from the germline V gene. There are 13 residues in the CDR3. The V end lost 6 bases, the J end lost 2 bases, and 10 bases lay between the germline ends. CDR3 in amino acids: CASRPTLNYGYTF. The CDR3 coding sequence is TGTGCCAGCAGGCCTACGCTAAACTATGGCTACACCTTC.

The chain has TRBV6-6 and TRBJ2-1; 8 bases line up with TRBD1. V was pared by 7 bases and J by 3 bases, with 5 bases of the junction left unmatched. This CDR3 region has 14 residues. CDR1 and CDR2 (germline): MNHNY, SVGAGI (reference sequence). Written as DNA, the CDR3 is TGTGCCAGCATATCGACAGGGGTCTACAATGAGCAGTTCTTC. This translates into CASISTGVYNEQFF.

The chain links TRBV18 to TRBJ1-2; maybe TRBD1 (5 bases). Trimming shortened V by 3 bases and J by 3 bases, and 14 bases separated the two germline ends. Germline loops: CDR1 KGHSH, CDR2 LQKENI. The CDR3 loop spans 15 amino acids. CDR3 region: CASSPGSREHYGYTF. The DNA of the CDR3 is TGTGCCAGCTCACCGGGATCCAGGGAACACTATGGCTACACCTTC. The full variable domain, with the rest looked up from reference TRBV18 and TRBJ1-2, is NAGVMQNPRHLVRRRGQEARLRCSPMKGHSHVYWYRQLPEEGLKFMVYLQKENIIDESGMPKERFSAEFPKEGPSILRIQQVVRGDSAAYFCASSPGSREHYGYTFGSGTRLTVV.

This clone was recorded once. This chain joins TRBV4-1 and TRBJ1-4; D not certain. Germline-derived CDR1 and CDR2 are MGHRA and YSYEKL. Trimming shortened V by 0 bases and J by 2 bases, and 13 bases separated the two germline ends. The CDR3 has 17 amino acids. The CDR3 DNA reads TGCGCCAGCAGCCAAGACGGTGGTTGGTCGACTAATGAAAAACTGTTTTTT. Translating it yields CASSQDGGWSTNEKLFF.

The V gene is TRBV9, the J gene TRBJ2-7, with a weak D call TRBD2 (6 bases). Trimming pared 2 bases from V and 6 bases from J, leaving 12 bases between. The CDR3 contains 13 residues. CDR1 is SGDLS and CDR2 is YYNGEE in the germline V gene. The CDR3: CASSVGGGSEQYF. CDR3 nucleotide sequence: TGTGCCAGCAGCGTGGGGGGAGGATCCGAGCAGTACTTC.

The V call is TRBV7-9, the J call TRBJ2-1; 10 nucleotides line up with TRBD1. After removal of 6 bases from V and 5 bases from J, the junction contained 7 bases not matched to a gene. CDR1 SEHNR and CDR2 FQNEAQ come from the germline V gene (reference sequence). CDR3 length: 15 amino acids. CDR3 sequence: CASRTTGGRDNEQFF. The CDR3 nucleotides are TGTGCCAGCAGAACGACAGGGGGCAGGGACAATGAGCAGTTCTTC.

The chain is built from TRBV4-2 and TRBJ1-5; D unresolved. The V end lost 0 bases, the J end lost 5 bases, and 5 bases lay between the germline ends. Germline V gene lookup returns CDR1 LGHNA and CDR2 YNFKEQ. The CDR3 extends over 13 amino acids. CDR3 sequence (DNA): TGTGCCAGCAGCCAAGAACGAGATCAGCCCCAGCATTTT. Its protein product is CASSQERDQPQHF.

The chain couples TRBV7-9 to TRBJ1-2; TRBD1 aligns across 7 bases. V was clipped by 3 bases and J by 5 bases; unmatched bases: 6. This CDR3 spans 14 amino acids. Per the germline V gene, CDR1 is SEHNR and CDR2 is FQNEAQ (reference sequence). CDR3 in DNA: TGTGCCAGCAGCTTTTCCGCGGGACAGTATGGCTACACCTTC. It yields the protein CASSFSAGQYGYTF.

A single count supports this clone. V and J are TRBV19 and TRBJ2-7; a possible D gene is TRBD1 (6 bases). Germline CDR1 LNHDA, CDR2 SQIVND (reference sequence). V lost 6 bases and J 2 bases, leaving 11 bases between the germline ends. The CDR3 extends over 13 amino acids. CDR3 loop: CASSQQGTYEQYF. The CDR3, as DNA: TGTGCCAGTAGCCAACAGGGTACCTACGAGCAGTACTTC.

The chain carries TRBV29-1 and TRBJ2-5; D perhaps matches TRBD2 (5 bases). The V gene's germline CDR1 is SQVTM and CDR2 ANQGSEA. CDR3 length: 11 residues. V lost 8 bases, J lost 4 bases, and 11 bases lay in between. The CDR3 region has the DNA TGCAGCCACCGCGCGGGAGAGACCCAGTACTTC. Amino acid sequence: CSHRAGETQYF.

The genes are TRBV7-2 and TRBJ1-1; 7 positions agree with TRBD1. Germline-derived CDR1 and CDR2 are SGHTA and FQGNSA. After removal of 6 bases from V and 1 base from J, the junction contained 8 bases not matched to a gene. This CDR3 comprises 15 residues. The DNA of the CDR3 is TGTGCCAGCAGACCCACGACAGGGTCGAACACTGAAGCTTTCTTT. Its translation: CASRPTTGSNTEAFF. The variable domain in full, with the rest retrieved from reference TRBV7-2 and TRBJ1-1, is GAGVSQSPSNKVTEKGKDVELRCDPISGHTALYWYRQSLGQGLEFLIYFQGNSAPDKSGLPSDRFSAERTGGSVSTLTIQRTQQEDSAVYLCASRPTTGSNTEAFFGQGTRLTVV.

The CDR3: CASSLAGGRGEKLFF. CDR3 sequence (DNA): TGTGCCAGCAGCTTAGCGGGTGGACGGGGTGAAAAACTGTTTTTT. The V gene is TRBV7-9, the J gene TRBJ1-4, with unresolved D. CDR3 size: 15 residues. Germline CDR1 reads SEHNR; CDR2 reads FQNEAQ (reference sequence). Trimming removed 0 bases at V and 7 bases at J, with 12 bases between.

The chain links TRBV20-1 to TRBJ1-2; D may be TRBD1 (5 bases). This CDR3 is built from 11 residues. V lost 3 bases to trimming and J lost 6 bases, with 8 bases between them. CDR1 and CDR2 (germline): DFQATT, SNEGSKA (reference sequence). Here the CDR3 DNA reads TGCAGTGCTAGGGCAGGGAATGGCTACACCTTC. This sequence encodes CSARAGNGYTF.